The 9 T cell receptor beta chains below all came from one sample that was sequenced in a study of T-cell reconstitution after alpha-beta-depleted transplantation in children. Unique molecular identifiers featured in how the TCRbeta library was prepared. TCRdb reprocessed the PCR reads via MiXCR and lists one record per CDR3 protein. There are hundreds of thousands of distinct CDR3 sequences in the sample; about 9.9% occur only once, and 23% lies in the top ten. Sequenced material: peripheral blood, taken 180 days after TCRalphabeta/CD19-depleted stem cell transplant. These TCRs come from a male patient aged 2 to 10 who had a stem cell transplant for chronic granulomatous disease, so the T cells may come from the graft donor.

This clonotype came up many times. V usage is TRBV7-3 and J usage is TRBJ2-7; 8 positions agree with TRBD1. This CDR3 contains 15 residues. Germline lookup yields CDR1 SGHTA and CDR2 FQGTGA. With V trimmed by 4 bases and J by 7 bases, 12 bases remained unmatched. The CDR3 region is CASSSGQGAGWEQYF. CDR3 DNA: TGTGCCAGCAGCTCCGGACAGGGTGCGGGATGGGAGCAGTACTTC.

Turning to this clonotype: A read error may account for a junction end that differs from germline. For the CDR3, the DNA is TGTGCTAGCAGCTTGCGATCTAGCGGGGGAGAGACCCAGTACTTC. Amino acid sequence: CASSLRSSGGETQYF. The chain recombines TRBV7-7 with TRBJ2-5; TRBD2 aligns across 10 bases. CDR3 size: 15 residues. Germline values: CDR1 SSHAT, CDR2 FNYEAQ (reference sequence).

This clonotype was detected many times. The V gene is TRBV3-1, the J gene TRBJ2-3; no definite D call. Deletions cut 0 bases from V and 3 bases from J, with 16 bases between. The CDR3 loop spans 17 amino acids. CDR1 and CDR2 (germline): LGHDT, YNNKEL (reference sequence). CDR3 sequence: CASSQDVVRRLTDTQYF. For the CDR3, the DNA is TGTGCCAGCAGCCAAGATGTGGTCCGGCGGCTTACAGATACGCAGTATTTT.

This clonotype was seen ten or more times. The V call is TRBV12-3 or TRBV12-4, the J call TRBJ2-7, with unresolved D. CDR3 length: 13 amino acids. Trimming took 6 bases from V and 4 from J, leaving 13 bases between them. CDR3 sequence: CASSRPPGYEQYF. The DNA of the CDR3 is TGTGCCAGCAGCCGACCCCCGGGTTACGAGCAGTACTTC.

Ten or more counts support this clonotype. This chain uses TRBV28 with TRBJ2-1, with 12 bases aligning to TRBD2. Trimming took 8 bases from V and 3 from J; bases not matched to a gene: 11. Per germline, CDR1 MDHEN and CDR2 SYDVKM. There are 17 residues in the CDR3. This CDR3 reads CASSFRLAGVRYNEQFF. For the CDR3, the DNA is TGTGCCAGCTCTTTTCGACTAGCGGGAGTCCGCTACAATGAGCAGTTCTTC.

This clonotype was counted ten times or more. J is TRBJ1-3 and V is TRBV20-1; the match to TRBD1 covers 10 bases. CDR3 length: 14 residues. Germline assignment: CDR1 DFQATT and CDR2 SNEGSKA (reference sequence). J was trimmed by 3 bases and V by 6 bases; bases with no gene match: 5. The CDR3 nucleotides read TGCAGTGCCCCCGGACAGGGGGTTGGAAACACCATATATTTT. This codes for CSAPGQGVGNTIYF.

In this sample, this clonotype turned up many times. The chain recombines TRBV7-6 with TRBJ2-5; 10 bases are a match to TRBD2. Germline CDR1 SGHVS, CDR2 FNYEAQ. J lost 5 bases, V lost 4 bases, and 13 bases had no gene match. This CDR3 contains 17 residues. The CDR3 DNA follows: TGTGCCAGCAGCTCATACGGAGGACTAGCGGAGGTTGAGACCCAGTACTTC. This codes for CASSSYGGLAEVETQYF.

This clonotype was counted only a few times. This chain connects TRBV27 to TRBJ2-1; 8 bases fit TRBD2. With 2 bases clipped from V and 1 base from J, the junction kept 7 bases outside the gene matches. The CDR3 covers 17 residues. Germline assignment: CDR1 MNHEY and CDR2 SMNVEV (reference sequence). CDR3 bases: TGTGCCAGCAGTTTAAGGTCTAGCGGGCCATCCTACAATGAGCAGTTCTTC. It is translated as CASSLRSSGPSYNEQFF.

Of note for this clonotype: This may arise from a read error, as a much more abundant clone is one base away. The CDR3 does not close with the conserved phenylalanine or tryptophan, likely indicating a read error. The chain is built from TRBV20-1 and TRBJ2-7; TRBD2 aligns across 10 bases. CDR3 length: 18 residues. With V trimmed by 5 bases and J by 4 bases, 20 bases remained unmatched. CDR1 and CDR2 (germline): DFQATT, SNEGSKA (reference sequence). The CDR3 coding sequence is TGCAGTGCTCAGTCATCTATAGCGGGGGGAACCAGAACTTACGAGCAGTACCTC. Protein sequence: CSAQSSIAGGTRTYEQYL.